This is a list of T cell receptor beta chains from one sample in a study of response to subunit inactivated influenza vaccine. TCRdb re-called the RT-PCR reads with MiXCR, one entry per CDR3 protein. This sample has 600,000 to 700,000 distinct CDR3 sequences, with roughly 15% found just once. The source was PBMCs from blood, collected approximately 15 days before vaccination. The receptors here all came from a man in his fifties who received an inactivated influenza vaccine. Each CDR3 is given without its conserved first and last residue. Where a row states a size, it is once, few, many or the class of an expanded clone; other rows omit it.

many | TRBV28 | ASSLAGGSKEQY
NA | TRBV10-3 | AIRLELGTDTQY
NA | TRBV20-1 | SARGTFNNEQF
few | TRBV12-3/TRBV12-4 | ASSQGGASGNTIY
NA | TRBV4-2 | ASSSPDRPYNEQF
NA | TRBV20-1 | SAPQGALGYT
NA | TRBV18 | ASSPRGENEKLF
NA | TRBV29-1 | SVVFLGLAGLSTDTQY
NA | TRBV7-2 | ASRPRSIDYEF
NA | TRBV24-1 | ATSDFGLAGGPRTGELF
NA | TRBV12-3/TRBV12-4 | ASSLILGNTDTQY
NA | TRBV7-2 | ASSLARGSVGELF
NA | TRBV7-6 | ASSLEDRYEQY
few | TRBV15 | AASTGQETQY
NA | TRBV11-2 | ASGPGGGYEQF
many | TRBV5-1 | ASCLTSGSTDTQY
few | TRBV11-2 | ASSTSSGGYYEQY
NA | TRBV15 | ATSRDPAIPTRQY
many | TRBV29-1 | SVLKWGVQAEAF
NA | TRBV28 | ASSSPGQGANEQF
NA | TRBV7-2 | ASSSGADQPQH
NA | TRBV20-1 | SALDGNTEAF
many | TRBV4-3 | ASSHSGGLFYNEQF
many | TRBV18 | ASSPPTRGETQY
many | TRBV2 | ASKGTGAYEQY
few | TRBV10-3 | AISESGHTYEQY
NA | TRBV29-1 | SVRDTGELF
few | TRBV6-5 | ASSYSTRQGVAQPQH
many | TRBV7-9 | ASSLVLGQETQY
few | TRBV24-1 | ATSDLPTGRTQY
NA | TRBV7-2 | ASSWGSGDEQF
NA | TRBV11-2 | ASSRQGSVGQF
few | TRBV7-8 | ASSPGRALQETQY
NA | TRBV4-2 | ASSQSGTGYEQY
NA | TRBV12-3/TRBV12-4 | ASSLTGFDEQY
few | TRBV6-1 | ASSGGGLFTDTQY
NA | TRBV18 | ASSPKQGYYEQY
many | TRBV5-5 | ASSLRSYEQY
few | TRBV10-3 | ATSFEVIQPQH
few | TRBV7-6 | ASSLNSYSTDTQY
few | TRBV5-1 | ASSPGIQGHNEQF
NA | TRBV3-1 | ASSNQESPYNEQF
few | TRBV10-3 | AISELAGGSYEQY
few | TRBV28 | ASSLVGVLQETQY
few | TRBV25-1 | ASSDRTGTSEQY
NA | TRBV15 | ATSRSAGGLGGEQF
many | TRBV7-3 | ASSLRPGGPYNEQF
NA | TRBV6-2/TRBV6-3 | ASSHPWGAFVNEQF
NA | TRBV28 | ASRTYREVGETQY